This T cell receptor (beta chain) appears in the sequencing data of a study of cytomegalovirus exposure and HLA in healthy donors. Whole-study context: Early released data comprised 75 million to 100 million unique TCRs from HLA-typed donors. Study-wide results and caveats: Several of the most significant clusters appeared linked to common viral pathogens, based on a later analysis. TCR beta V- and J-gene trimming, according to a later analysis, was linked to a missense DCLRE1C variant.

As to this clone: Its antigen is unidentified.

The germline gives CDR1 SGHRS, CDR2 YFSETQ. Losses at the gene ends were 3 bases for V and 6 bases for J; bases not matched to a gene: 15. CDR3 length: 17 amino acids. Researchers ran the PCR with 60 Vbeta and 13 Jbeta primers. Original handling: Around 10 million shared chains were among tens of millions of unique TCR beta chains counted in a later analysis. The assay was immunoSEQ multiplex PCR, and TCRdb's table has in-frame clones only and misses some. The V and J calls and the clone size are those of that table, but D and trimming were determined from the DNA. The repertoire consists of roughly 70,000 clones, with roughly 86% occurring once and the leading ten covering 1.9%.

This clonotype was obtained from a young man in good health and CMV-seronegative. What was sequenced was PBMCs. The V gene is TRBV5-1, the J gene TRBJ2-5, with TRBD2 matching over 9 bases. The CDR3 region is CASSSLVGLAGRQTQYF. The CDR3 nucleotides are TGCGCCAGCAGCTCCCTAGTCGGGCTAGCGGGACGGCAGACCCAGTACTTC.